Listed here are 15 T cell receptor beta chains from one sample, sequenced in a study of T cell responses to AZD1222 COVID-19 vaccine. Libraries were prepared by immunoSEQ multiplex PCR; TCRdb keeps only in-frame clonotypes and omits some of them. The sample contains 200,000 or so clones, 85% to 95% of which appear only once. Specimen: peripheral blood, collected on day 0 of AZD1222 vaccination. The receptors here all came from an adult in good health.

The chain has TRBV25-1 and TRBJ2-7; D possibly corresponds to TRBD2 (6 bases). V dropped 6 bases and J dropped 3 bases, with 12 bases sitting between them. The CDR3 runs 13 residues. Germline CDR1 MGHDK, CDR2 SYGVNS. CDR3 region: CASRGGQSYEQYF. CDR3 coding DNA: TGTGCCAGCAGGGGAGGACAAAGCTACGAGCAGTACTTC.

V and J are TRBV11-1 and TRBJ2-1; TRBD1 matches 8 bases. This CDR3 is 15 amino acids long. V lost 0 bases and J lost 8; bases outside the gene matches: 6. Germline CDR1 and CDR2: SGHAT and FQDESV (reference sequence). The CDR3 region is CASSLARTGSHEQFF. Here the CDR3 DNA reads TGTGCCAGCAGCTTAGCACGGACAGGGAGCCATGAGCAGTTCTTC.

The chain employs TRBV20-1 and TRBJ2-7; D ambiguous. The germline gives CDR1 DFQATT, CDR2 SNEGSKA (reference sequence). The CDR3 runs 11 residues. V shed 7 bases and J shed 5 bases, with 12 bases lying between them. The CDR3 reads CSGERGNEQYF. In DNA, the CDR3 is TGCAGTGGAGAACGCGGCAACGAGCAGTACTTC.

This clone was recorded only once. The rearrangement uses TRBV30 and TRBJ1-4, with D perhaps TRBD1 (5 bases). V was clipped by 1 base and J by 7 bases, with 13 bases between them. This CDR3 is 14 amino acids long. Germline assignment: CDR1 GTSNPN and CDR2 SVGIG (reference sequence). CDR3 protein: CAWSAGLRGEKLFF. CDR3 coding DNA: TGTGCCTGGAGTGCCGGGCTAAGGGGTGAAAAACTGTTTTTT.

The CDR3 DNA is TGTGCCAGCATCAACCCTGGGAGCGTTGAAGCTTTCTTT. Its protein is CASINPGSVEAFF. V is TRBV5-4 and J is TRBJ1-1; D is unclear. Germline CDR1 is SGHNT and CDR2 is YYREEE (reference sequence). The CDR3 contains 13 residues. V was shortened by 6 bases and J by 7 bases, with 16 bases between the two germline ends.

V gene TRBV19 combines with J gene TRBJ1-1; 7 bases agree with TRBD1. The V segment lost 5 bases and the J segment 1 base; nucleotides outside the gene matches: 4. Germline V lookup: CDR1 LNHDA, CDR2 SQIVND (reference sequence). CDR3 size: 14 residues. Here the CDR3 reads CASSHPGGNTEAFF. The CDR3 region has the DNA TGTGCCAGTAGTCATCCAGGGGGGAACACTGAAGCTTTCTTT.

The chain employs TRBV5-1 and TRBJ2-6, with 10 bases lining up with TRBD1. Germline V CDR1 and CDR2: SGHRS, YFSETQ. This CDR3 is built from 16 residues. J gave up 2 bases and V 2 bases, and 1 base lay outside the gene matches. The CDR3 DNA reads TGCGCCAGCAGCTTCGGACAGGGGGCTGGGGCCAACGTCCTGACTTTC. Its translation is CASSFGQGAGANVLTF.

This clone was seen once. The chain carries TRBV7-2 and TRBJ1-3; D perhaps matches TRBD1 (5 bases). CDR3 length: 15 amino acids. Germline V CDR1 and CDR2: SGHTA, FQGNSA. The V and J ends lost 5 bases and 3 bases respectively, with 14 bases between them. This CDR3 is CASSQDRGGGNTIYF. For the CDR3, the DNA is TGTGCCAGCAGCCAAGACCGGGGCGGTGGAAACACCATATATTTT.

The V call is TRBV5-1, the J call TRBJ2-7; 10 bases align to TRBD2. Germline V CDR1 and CDR2: SGHRS, YFSETQ. The CDR3 has 16 amino acids. J gave up 2 bases and V 4 bases, and 9 bases lay outside the gene matches. Here the CDR3 reads CASSVFGLAETYEQYF. CDR3 nucleotide sequence: TGCGCCAGCAGCGTCTTCGGACTAGCGGAAACCTACGAGCAGTACTTC. Using reference TRBV5-1 and TRBJ2-7 for the parts outside the CDR3, the full variable domain is KAGVTQTPRYLIKTRGQQVTLSCSPISGHRSVSWYQQTPGQGLQFLFEYFSETQRNKGNFPGRFSGRQFSNSRSEMNVSTLELGDSALYLCASSVFGLAETYEQYFGPGTRLTVT.

The chain carries TRBV27 and TRBJ1-1; 9 nucleotides match TRBD1. The CDR3 extends over 15 amino acids. With V trimmed by 5 bases and J by 6 bases, 10 bases remained unmatched. The germline V gene encodes CDR1 MNHEY and CDR2 SMNVEV (reference sequence). CDR3: CASSSGTGILAEAFF. The CDR3 nucleotides read TGTGCCAGCAGTAGCGGGACAGGGATTTTGGCTGAAGCTTTCTTT.

J is TRBJ2-3 and V is TRBV3-1 (or the pseudogene TRBV3-2), with unresolved D. CDR1 is LGHDT and CDR2 is YNNKEL in the germline V gene (reference sequence). CDR3 length equals 14 residues. The germline V and J ends were trimmed by 4 bases and 3 bases, with 11 bases remaining between them. The CDR3: CASSLNAVTDTQYF. The CDR3 DNA is TGTGCCAGCAGCCTGAACGCGGTTACAGATACGCAGTATTTT.

This chain links TRBV24-1 with TRBJ1-4, with a weak D call TRBD1 (5 bases). This CDR3 contains 16 residues. The germline gives CDR1 KGHDR, CDR2 SFDVKD. V dropped 3 bases and J dropped 8 bases, with 18 bases sitting between them. CDR3: CATSDTRGDGGEKLFF. Written as DNA, the CDR3 is TGTGCCACCAGTGATACACGCGGGGATGGGGGAGAAAAACTGTTTTTT.

The chain employs TRBV15 and TRBJ2-7; D is undetermined. Germline V gene lookup returns CDR1 LNHNV and CDR2 YYDKDF (reference sequence). V shed 0 bases and J shed 3 bases, with 9 bases lying between them. CDR3 length equals 14 residues. The CDR3 region has the DNA TGTGCCACCAGCAGAGATCTGGACGGCTACGAGCAGTACTTC. Translating it yields CATSRDLDGYEQYF.

This chain connects TRBV10-3 to TRBJ1-5; D is uncertain. V was trimmed by 2 bases and J by 0 bases, leaving 8 bases between them. CDR3 size: 15 residues. Germline CDR1 and CDR2: ENHRY and SYGVKD. For the CDR3, the DNA is TGTGCCATCAGTGAGGGGGTTTATAGCAATCAGCCCCAGCATTTT. This translates into CAISEGVYSNQPQHF.

This sequence joins TRBV27 and TRBJ1-2; the D is unclear. The CDR3 loop spans 15 amino acids. V lost 0 bases to trimming and J lost 7 bases, with 15 bases between them. CDR1 and CDR2 (germline): MNHEY, SMNVEV (reference sequence). CDR3 nucleotides: TGTGCCAGCAGTTTATCGGGTCCCCCGTTGGTTGGCTACACCTTC. Its protein is CASSLSGPPLVGYTF.